A single sample gave rise to the 29 T cell receptor beta chains below, sequenced in a study of T cells in Graves' hyperthyroidism and ophthalmopathy. RNA transcripts served as the template for amplifying TCR beta CDR3 regions. An initial round of RT-PCR targeting the TCR CDR3 relied on the HTBI primer set. TCRdb passed the multiplex PCR reads through MiXCR, listing each CDR3 protein once. The sample lists 530,000 or so distinct CDR3 sequences, around 22% seen once, with roughly 10% in the top ten. Sequencing used blood. The receptors here all came from a woman in her twenties or thirties with Graves' ophthalmopathy.

This clonotype came up many times. V gene TRBV6-4 combines with J gene TRBJ2-6; unclear D gene. V was pared by 7 bases and J by 2 bases, with 18 bases between. The CDR3 covers 17 residues. The germline CDR1 and CDR2 sequences are MRHNA and SNTAGT. In nucleotides, the CDR3 is TGTGCCAGCACGACCTCGGCAGGAATGACTGGGGCCAACGTCCTGACTTTC. This translates into CASTTSAGMTGANVLTF.

This clonotype was counted ten times or more. This chain links TRBV18 with TRBJ1-1, with a tentative D call TRBD1 (5 bases). The germline V and J ends were trimmed by 1 base and 0 bases, with 18 bases remaining between them. This CDR3 is 18 amino acids long. Germline assignment: CDR1 KGHSH and CDR2 LQKENI. CDR3 sequence (DNA): TGTGCCAGCTCACCACAAACTCAGGGACCGATCCTGAACACTGAAGCTTTCTTT. Amino acids: CASSPQTQGPILNTEAFF.

The chain employs TRBV29-1 and TRBJ2-6; D is perhaps TRBD1 (6 bases). The CDR3 covers 18 residues. V lost 0 bases and J lost 0, with 15 bases in between. CDR1 and CDR2 (germline): SQVTM, ANQGSEA. This CDR3 reads CSVEDLRQVGSGANVLTF. The DNA for the CDR3 is TGCAGCGTTGAAGATCTAAGACAGGTGGGCTCTGGGGCCAACGTCCTGACTTTC.

This clonotype has ten or more counts. This chain joins TRBV12-3 or TRBV12-4 and TRBJ2-5, with a tentative D call TRBD2 (6 bases). Trimming stripped 8 bases from V and 6 bases from J, with 13 bases between. This CDR3 comprises 12 residues. CDR3 residues: CASRAGSQTQYF. The CDR3 DNA is TGTGCCAGCCGCGCGGGGTCGCAGACCCAGTACTTC.

This clonotype was seen repeatedly, ten times or more. The chain links TRBV20-1 to TRBJ1-2, with 8 positions matching TRBD1. Trimming cost V 5 bases and J 0 bases; bases outside gene matches: 11. Germline V CDR1 and CDR2: DFQATT, SNEGSKA (reference sequence). The CDR3 consists of 16 residues. CDR3 coding DNA: TGCAGTGCTTTCTCTCCGGGACAGGAAGCTAACTATGGCTACACCTTC. Protein product: CSAFSPGQEANYGYTF.

This clonotype was recorded a few times. A much bigger clone sits one base away, suggesting this may be a read error. The conserved phenylalanine or tryptophan is not found at the CDR3 terminus, so this likely reflects a read error. The chain employs TRBV12-3 or TRBV12-4 and TRBJ2-7; TRBD2 matches 7 bases. Trimming removed 5 bases from V and 0 bases from J; junction bases left unmatched: 7. This CDR3 region has 15 residues. CDR3 DNA sequence: TGTGCCAGCAGTCCTGGGGGGGATCTCTCCTACGAGCAGTACTAC. Its translation is CASSPGGDLSYEQYY.

V usage is TRBV7-2 and J usage is TRBJ1-2, with D possibly being TRBD1 (6 bases). Germline CDR1 reads SGHTA; CDR2 reads FQGNSA. This CDR3 has 13 residues. Trimming left V 5 bases short and J 9 bases short, with 16 bases between. The CDR3 DNA reads as TGTGCCAGCAGCGTAGAACAGGGTAAACGCTACACCTTC. Amino acid sequence: CASSVEQGKRYTF.

The sample holds many counts of this clonotype. The chain combines TRBV6-2 or TRBV6-3 with TRBJ2-7, with TRBD1 matching 9 bases. Germline V gives CDR1 MNHEY, CDR2 SVGEGT. V dropped 5 bases and J dropped 6; count of bases not matched to a gene: 8. This CDR3 contains 14 residues. CDR3 sequence: CASSPGTGSPEQYF. The CDR3 DNA follows: TGTGCCAGCAGTCCCGGGACAGGGTCTCCCGAGCAGTACTTC.

This chain uses TRBV20-1 with TRBJ2-3; D remains unclear. Germline values: CDR1 DFQATT, CDR2 SNEGSKA (reference sequence). V lost 5 bases and J 4 bases, leaving 10 bases between the germline ends. The CDR3 has 12 amino acids. CDR3 in amino acids: CSAPPTADTQYF. The DNA of the CDR3 is TGCAGTGCTCCTCCTACCGCAGATACGCAGTATTTT.

This clonotype was detected a few times. V and J are TRBV7-8 and TRBJ1-2; D is undetermined. There are 14 residues in the CDR3. V dropped 1 base and J dropped 3 bases, with 9 bases sitting between them. The germline V gene has CDR1 SGHVS and CDR2 FQNEAQ. CDR3 sequence: CASSLGAAYYGYTF. The CDR3 nucleotides are TGTGCCAGCAGCTTAGGCGCAGCCTACTATGGCTACACCTTC.

This sequence joins TRBV12-3 or TRBV12-4 and TRBJ1-3, with 10 positions matching TRBD1. The CDR3 covers 14 residues. V gave up 5 bases and J gave up 4 bases; unmatched junction bases: 2. The DNA for the CDR3 is TGTGCCAGCAGTATGACAGGGGGCGGAAACACCATATATTTT. Translating gives CASSMTGGGNTIYF.

This clonotype was observed a few times. As DNA, the CDR3 is TGTGCCAGCAGAAGGGGGAAGACCTACGAGCAGTACTTC. Translated: CASRRGKTYEQYF. The rearrangement links TRBV6-1 to TRBJ2-7; maybe TRBD1 (6 bases). V was pared by 6 bases and J by 2 bases, with 11 bases between. CDR1 is MNHNS, CDR2 SASEGT, per germline. The CDR3 has 13 residues.

This clonotype was found many times. V is TRBV28 and J is TRBJ2-5; D perhaps matches TRBD2 (5 bases). CDR3 size: 16 residues. V lost 3 bases, J lost 5 bases, and 19 bases lay in between. From germline, CDR1 is MDHEN and CDR2 SYDVKM. The CDR3 here is CASSFPPLDRRETQYF. The CDR3, as DNA: TGTGCCAGCAGTTTCCCTCCATTAGATCGGAGGGAGACCCAGTACTTC.

This clonotype came up many times. This rearrangement joins TRBV7-2 to TRBJ1-1; 7 bases map to TRBD1. The germline V gene encodes CDR1 SGHTA and CDR2 FQGNSA. V was clipped by 4 bases and J by 0 bases; unmatched bases: 2. This CDR3 comprises 14 residues. In nucleotides, the CDR3 is TGTGCCAGCAGCTCGGGGACAGTGAACACTGAAGCTTTCTTT. Its protein is CASSSGTVNTEAFF.

This clonotype was observed many times. The gene calls are TRBV9 and TRBJ2-7; the match to TRBD1 covers 8 bases. V lost 3 bases to trimming and J lost 5 bases; unmatched junction nucleotides: 4. The V gene's germline CDR1 is SGDLS and CDR2 YYNGEE. The length of the CDR3 is 13 residues. The CDR3: CASSARTGNEQYF. The CDR3 DNA follows: TGTGCCAGCAGCGCCCGGACAGGGAACGAGCAGTACTTC.

At least ten counts were recorded for this clonotype. The chain uses TRBV6-1 and TRBJ1-3; no clear D. Trimming took 8 bases from V and 0 from J, leaving 11 bases between them. Germline V gene lookup returns CDR1 MNHNS and CDR2 SASEGT. This CDR3 is built from 14 residues. The CDR3, as DNA: TGTGCCAGCCTTCGGGCATACTCTGGAAACACCATATATTTT. The encoded protein is CASLRAYSGNTIYF.

This clonotype was detected ten times or more. This chain connects TRBV3-1 to TRBJ1-1; D is ambiguous. The germline gives CDR1 LGHDT, CDR2 YNNKEL (reference sequence). This CDR3 region has 14 residues. The V end lost 7 bases, the J end lost 5 bases, and 17 bases lay between the germline ends. CDR3 in DNA: TGTGCCAGCAACCGAGCAACCGGTGGGACTGAAGCTTTCTTT. As protein: CASNRATGGTEAFF.

This clonotype was observed a handful of times. The chain combines TRBV5-1 with TRBJ2-7; 9 nucleotides align to TRBD1. Germline V gene lookup returns CDR1 SGHRS and CDR2 YFSETQ. V lost 2 bases to trimming and J lost 3 bases; unmatched junction nucleotides: 6. The CDR3 extends over 15 amino acids. Here the CDR3 reads CASSLYRGPLYEQYF. The CDR3 region has the DNA TGCGCCAGCAGCTTATACAGGGGGCCCCTCTACGAGCAGTACTTC.

V and J are TRBV7-2 and TRBJ1-5; no clear D gene. CDR3 length equals 14 residues. In germline, CDR1 is SGHTA, CDR2 FQGNSA. V lost 0 bases and J 6 bases, leaving 9 bases between the germline ends. The CDR3 DNA follows: TGTGCCAGCAGCTTAGCCCCGGCGGGTCAGCCCCAGCATTTT. This codes for CASSLAPAGQPQHF. The full variable domain, completed using reference TRBV7-2 and TRBJ1-5, is GAGVSQSPSNKVTEKGKDVELRCDPISGHTALYWYRQSLGQGLEFLIYFQGNSAPDKSGLPSDRFSAERTGGSVSTLTIQRTQQEDSAVYLCASSLAPAGQPQHFGDGTRLSIL.

This clonotype was seen ten or more times. The chain combines TRBV2 with TRBJ1-6; D possibly corresponds to TRBD1 (6 bases). The V end lost 5 bases, the J end lost 8 bases, and 16 bases lay between the germline ends. The CDR3 runs to 15 residues. Germline loops: CDR1 SNHLY, CDR2 FYNNEI. CDR3 bases: TGTGCCAGCAGTCGCCGGGGGGCAGGAGATTCACCCCTCCACTTT. It encodes CASSRRGAGDSPLHF.

CDR3 protein: CASSLMGQPKAFF. DNA of the CDR3: TGTGCCAGCAGCTTAATGGGACAGCCAAAAGCTTTCTTT. This rearrangement joins TRBV7-9 to TRBJ1-1, with TRBD1 matching 7 bases. Germline loops: CDR1 SEHNR, CDR2 FQNEAQ (reference sequence). J lost 9 bases, V lost 2 bases, and 6 bases had no gene match. This CDR3 has 13 amino acids.

This clonotype was seen many times. The chain has TRBV10-2 and TRBJ1-1, with a weak D call TRBD1 (5 bases). The germline V and J ends were trimmed by 3 bases and 9 bases, with 14 bases remaining between them. The germline V gene has CDR1 WSHSY and CDR2 SAAADI. This CDR3 is built from 13 residues. In DNA form, the CDR3 reads TGCGCCAGCAGTGACCCATCGGACATACAAGCTTTCTTT. This sequence encodes CASSDPSDIQAFF.

This clonotype turned up a few times. This may arise from a read error, as a much more abundant clone is one base away. The conserved final phenylalanine or tryptophan is absent from the CDR3, which likely points to a read error. The chain recombines TRBV3-1 with TRBJ1-1; 8 positions match TRBD1. The trim removed 2 bases at V and 8 bases at J, leaving 4 bases unmatched. The CDR3 has 13 residues. Germline assignment: CDR1 LGHDT and CDR2 YNNKEL (reference sequence). CDR3 nucleotide sequence: TGTGCCAGCAGCCAAAGGACAGGGCCAGAAGCTTTCTCT. This encodes CASSQRTGPEAFS.

This clonotype was counted ten times or more. This chain connects TRBV7-2 to TRBJ2-5; TRBD1 aligns across 9 bases. Germline V lookup: CDR1 SGHTA, CDR2 FQGNSA. This CDR3 spans 15 amino acids. Losses at the gene ends were 5 bases for V and 6 bases for J; bases not matched to a gene: 10. The CDR3, as DNA: TGTGCCAGCAGCCCCAGGACAGGGGAGAGAAAGACCCAGTACTTC. It yields the protein CASSPRTGERKTQYF. The variable domain in full, with the rest retrieved from reference TRBV7-2 and TRBJ2-5, is GAGVSQSPSNKVTEKGKDVELRCDPISGHTALYWYRQSLGQGLEFLIYFQGNSAPDKSGLPSDRFSAERTGGSVSTLTIQRTQQEDSAVYLCASSPRTGERKTQYFGPGTRLLVL.

This clonotype was counted at least ten times. The J gene is TRBJ1-5, the V gene TRBV6-5; possibly TRBD1 for D (5 bases). Germline V gene data show CDR1 as MNHEY and CDR2 as SVGAGI. This CDR3 region has 15 residues. V lost 0 bases and J 7 bases, leaving 13 bases between the germline ends. CDR3 protein: CASSYSGQGKQPQHF. In DNA, the CDR3 is TGTGCCAGCAGTTACTCTGGGCAGGGTAAACAGCCCCAGCATTTT.

This clonotype came up many times. The J gene is TRBJ2-6, the V gene TRBV11-1; the D gene could be TRBD1 or TRBD2 (5 bases each). Germline values: CDR1 SGHAT, CDR2 FQDESV (reference sequence). Trimming left V 3 bases short and J 0 bases short, with 9 bases between. This CDR3 has 16 residues. The CDR3 reads CASSLGTHSGANVLTF. DNA for the CDR3: TGTGCCAGCAGCTTGGGGACCCACTCTGGGGCCAACGTCCTGACTTTC.

This clonotype was picked up many times. The V call is TRBV28, the J call TRBJ2-5, with D possibly TRBD1 on 6 matching bases. The CDR3 is 12 residues long. Per the germline V gene, CDR1 is MDHEN and CDR2 is SYDVKM. V lost 9 bases, J lost 1 base, and 9 bases lay in between. The CDR3 region is CASRTAQETQYF. CDR3 nucleotide sequence: TGTGCCAGTAGGACAGCCCAAGAGACCCAGTACTTC.

This sequence joins TRBV27 and TRBJ2-7; 14 nucleotides agree with TRBD2. CDR3 length: 19 residues. The V gene end was trimmed by 1 base and the J gene end by 5 bases; junction bases not matched to a gene: 13. CDR1 and CDR2 (germline): MNHEY, SMNVEV (reference sequence). This CDR3 reads CASSLLAPPTSGRANEQYF. DNA for the CDR3: TGTGCCAGCAGTTTATTAGCCCCACCGACTAGCGGGAGGGCTAACGAGCAGTACTTC.

This clonotype was counted ten times or more. The J gene is TRBJ1-1, the V gene TRBV19; the D gene is possibly TRBD1 (5 bases). Trimming pared 3 bases from V and 5 bases from J, leaving 10 bases between. The CDR3 extends over 13 amino acids. In germline, CDR1 is LNHDA, CDR2 SQIVND (reference sequence). CDR3 in amino acids: CASSIYRGTEAFF. In DNA, the CDR3 is TGTGCCAGTAGTATTTATAGGGGAACTGAAGCTTTCTTT.